The T cell receptor (beta chain) described here comes from a study of T cells after posttransplantation cyclophosphamide. The CDR3 has 16 residues. The germline gives CDR1 SGHRS, CDR2 YFSETQ. V trimming: 4 bases; J trimming: 2 bases; junction bases outside the gene matches: 10. General study findings and limits: After PTCy, TRB diversity resembled that of CNI/methotrexate controls. Tissue-infiltrating T cells from skin or gut overlapped little with blood T cells.

Sequencing was performed with immunoSEQ multiplex PCR; in TCRdb, only in-frame clones are kept and a portion is missing. The sample holds fewer than 40,000 clones, and no clone turns up only once. This clone was counted ten times or more. Antigen unknown. The clonotype was recovered from a woman aged 45 to 65 in good health and a related stem cell transplant donor. Sequencing was performed on PBMCs. V is TRBV5-1 and J is TRBJ2-3, with 7 bases identical to TRBD1. CDR3: CASSLGQATATDTQYF. In DNA, the CDR3 is TGCGCCAGCAGCCTAGGACAGGCGACAGCCACAGATACGCAGTATTTT.